Shown below are 24 T cell receptor beta chains from a single sample sequenced in a study of T cell clonality in common variable immunodeficiency. TCRdb's table, derived via immunoSEQ multiplex PCR, lists solely in-frame clones and lacks some. The sample shows about 37,000 clones, none of them appearing just once. What was sequenced was peripheral blood mononuclear cells. Receptors were obtained from a person aged 18-70 years in good health.

The table lists this clone with many counts. The sequence runs out 3 residues before the end of the CDR3; the remainder is reconstructed from the germline J gene. The V call is TRBV4-2, the J call TRBJ2-7; 8 bases fit TRBD1. The germline gives CDR1 LGHNA, CDR2 YNFKEQ. The CDR3 has 15 residues. V was clipped by 1 base and J by 3 bases; unmatched bases: 5. The DNA read from the CDR3 is TGTGCCAGCAGCCAAGGTCTACAGGGGGTCTACGAG. Translation gives CASSQGLQGVYE. The complete CDR3 reads CASSQGLQGVYEQYF.

In its sample, this clone was seen many times. The read halts 3 residues ahead of the CDR3 end, with the missing end drawn from the germline J gene. The chain employs TRBV28 and TRBJ1-2, with 9 bases that match TRBD1. This CDR3 spans 15 amino acids. Trimming removed 6 bases from V and 0 bases from J; junction bases left unmatched: 5. Germline CDR1 MDHEN, CDR2 SYDVKM. CDR3 bases read: TGTGCCAGCAGACCAACAGGGGGCCCTAACTATGGC. Its protein is CASRPTGGPNYG. The entire CDR3 protein is CASRPTGGPNYGYTF.

This clone was seen at least ten times. The read falls 3 residues short of the CDR3 end, and the missing part is taken from the germline J gene. This rearrangement joins TRBV12-3 or TRBV12-4 to TRBJ1-1; D is uncertain. Trimming removed 5 bases at V and 3 bases at J, with 16 bases between. CDR3 length equals 15 residues. The CDR3 DNA, read in part, is TGTGCCAGCAGTCTCGGTTACGGGTTATACACTGAA. Residues: CASSLGYGLYTE. In full, the CDR3 reads CASSLGYGLYTEAFF.

This clone was seen at least ten times. The sequenced part of the CDR3 DNA is TGTGCCAGCAGTGTCGAGGGGCTAAGCCAGCCC. This gives the protein CASSVEGLSQP. The CDR3 as a whole reads CASSVEGLSQPQHF. This chain links TRBV2 with TRBJ1-5, with D possibly TRBD1 on 5 matching bases. The CDR3 extends 3 residues past the end of the read, so its final part is completed from the germline J gene. V was clipped by 4 bases and J by 7 bases, with 14 bases between them. Germline values: CDR1 SNHLY, CDR2 FYNNEI. This CDR3 has 14 amino acids. The full variable domain, with the rest looked up from reference TRBV2 and TRBJ1-5, is EPEVTQTPSHQVTQMGQEVILRCVPISNHLYFYWYRQILGQKVEFLVSFYNNEISEKSEIFDDQFSVERPDGSNFTLKIRSTKLEDSAMYFCASSVEGLSQPQHFGDGTRLSIL.

This clone came up many times. The read ends 3 residues shy of where the CDR3 ends; the end is completed using the germline J gene. The V call is TRBV14, the J call TRBJ2-6; D gene unclear. Germline CDR1 is SGHDN and CDR2 is FVKESK. Trimming took off 0 bases at V and 5 bases at J, with 2 bases between the two ends. This CDR3 contains 13 residues. The CDR3 loop is CASSQDRANVLTF. CDR3 DNA, as far as it was read: TGTGCCAGCAGCCAAGACAGGGCCAACGTC.

This clone was counted many times. The CDR3 goes on 3 residues after the read ends, and that part is filled in from the germline J gene. The rearrangement uses TRBV5-1 and TRBJ2-5, with TRBD2 identical over 11 bases. Unmatched junction bases numbered 7, after V lost 4 bases and J lost 5 bases. Germline V gives CDR1 SGHRS, CDR2 YFSETQ. The CDR3 sequence is 15 residues long. CDR3 DNA, as far as it was read: TGCGCCAGCAGCCTTAGCGGGGGGGCCGAGGAGACC. Residues: CASSLSGGAEET. The entire CDR3 is CASSLSGGAEETQYF. The full variable domain, rest sourced from reference TRBV5-1 and TRBJ2-5, is KAGVTQTPRYLIKTRGQQVTLSCSPISGHRSVSWYQQTPGQGLQFLFEYFSETQRNKGNFPGRFSGRQFSNSRSEMNVSTLELGDSALYLCASSLSGGAEETQYFGPGTRLLVL.

The table lists this clone with many counts. Coverage ceases 3 residues before the CDR3 finishes, and the germline J gene fills in the end. The chain couples TRBV29-1 to TRBJ2-2, with 7 nucleotides matching TRBD1. The CDR3 spans 14 residues. Unmatched junction bases numbered 9, after V lost 6 bases and J lost 5 bases. The germline CDR1 and CDR2 sequences are SQVTM and ANQGSEA. CDR3 DNA, as far as it was read: TGCAGCGTCAAGGGGGCAGGGTGGACCGGGGAG. This translates into CSVKGAGWTGE. The whole CDR3 region reads CSVKGAGWTGELFF.

This clone was recorded many times. The sequenced fragment ends 3 residues before the CDR3 boundary, so the rest is inferred from the germline J gene. The V call is TRBV5-1, the J call TRBJ2-5; TRBD2 agrees at 11 bases. With 0 bases clipped from V and 2 bases from J, the junction kept 9 bases outside the gene matches. The CDR3 length is 18 residues. Germline V CDR1 and CDR2: SGHRS, YFSETQ. Here the CDR3 reads CASSLGGLAVKMQETQYF. The CDR3 bases that were read are TGCGCCAGCAGCTTGGGGGGACTAGCGGTGAAGATGCAAGAGACC.

This clone was picked up many times. One junction end disagrees with the germline gene, perhaps due to a read error. Read data end 3 residues before the CDR3 end; the end is taken from the germline J gene. The chain recombines TRBV4-2 with TRBJ2-1; 8 nucleotides align to TRBD2. Germline V lookup: CDR1 LGHNA, CDR2 YNFKEQ. The CDR3 is made up of 13 amino acids. CDR3 sequence: CASSLAGGNEQFF. Partial CDR3 DNA: TGCGCCAGCAGCCTAGCGGGTGGGAATGAG.

This clone was detected many times. The read terminates 3 residues before the CDR3 end, so the remaining end is supplied by the germline J gene. The V and J genes are TRBV12-3 or TRBV12-4 and TRBJ1-1; D is perhaps TRBD1 (6 bases). CDR3 length: 13 amino acids. The CDR3 bases that were read are TGTGCCAGCAGCATCAGACAGGTTCAGAAA. Residues: CASSIRQVQK. The CDR3 in full is CASSIRQVQKAFF.

This clone was observed at least ten times. Read coverage stops 3 residues before the CDR3 terminus; the germline J gene supplies the remainder. The chain uses TRBV5-1 and TRBJ2-5; D unresolved. Trimming took 4 bases from V and 5 from J, leaving 18 bases between them. The CDR3 is 15 residues long. Germline lookup yields CDR1 SGHRS and CDR2 YFSETQ. The CDR3 region is CASSVTLMVTETQYF. The CDR3 DNA, read in part, is TGCGCCAGCAGCGTAACTCTTATGGTAACGGAGACC.

This clone has ten or more counts. The DNA ends 3 residues before the CDR3 does, and the rest of the CDR3 is filled in from the germline J gene. The rearrangement links TRBV5-1 to TRBJ2-1; TRBD2 agrees at 11 bases. The CDR3 runs to 16 residues. Trimming took 0 bases from V and 2 from J; bases not matched to a gene: 1. CDR1 is SGHRS, CDR2 YFSETQ, per germline. The CDR3 sequence: CASSLGGLAAYNEQFF. The CDR3 bases that were read are TGCGCCAGCAGCTTGGGGGGACTAGCGGCCTACAATGAG.

This clone has ten or more counts. The read ends 3 residues shy of where the CDR3 ends; the end is completed using the germline J gene. The chain links TRBV5-1 to TRBJ2-1; D remains ambiguous. This CDR3 spans 14 amino acids. V lost 4 bases, J lost 4 bases, and 12 bases lay in between. Germline V gives CDR1 SGHRS, CDR2 YFSETQ. CDR3 DNA (partial): TGCGCCAGCAGCCCGGGTGGATTGTACAATGAG. Its protein product is CASSPGGLYNE. The CDR3 as a whole reads CASSPGGLYNEQFF.

There are many counts of this clone. The sequence runs out 3 residues before the end of the CDR3; the remainder is reconstructed from the germline J gene. The chain employs TRBV30 and TRBJ2-2; D not resolved. V lost 0 bases and J lost 7, with 6 bases in between. Germline V gene data show CDR1 as GTSNPN and CDR2 as SVGIG (reference sequence). CDR3 length: 12 amino acids. Partial CDR3 DNA: TGTGCCTGGAGTGTAATCCGCGGGGAG. Its translation is CAWSVIRGE. The full-length CDR3 reads as CAWSVIRGELFF.

This clone has a count of ten or more. The CDR3 end lies 3 residues beyond the end of the read and is filled in from the germline J gene. The chain has TRBV9 and TRBJ1-1; TRBD1 matches 9 bases. The length of the CDR3 is 15 residues. J was trimmed by 5 bases and V by 6 bases; bases with no gene match: 11. The germline gives CDR1 SGDLS, CDR2 YYNGEE. The CDR3 DNA, read in part, is TGTGCCAGCACCCCGGGACAGGGCGGCTGGACTGAA. As protein: CASTPGQGGWTE. The whole CDR3 is CASTPGQGGWTEAFF.

Ten or more counts support this clone. The CDR3 here is CATRQGRLDQPQHF. CDR3 DNA (partial): TGTGCCACCCGACAGGGGCGTTTGGATCAGCCC. The chain uses TRBV19 and TRBJ1-5; 8 nucleotides align to TRBD1. The read terminates 3 residues ahead of where the CDR3 ends, so the germline J gene completes it. Germline loops: CDR1 LNHDA, CDR2 SQIVND (reference sequence). V lost 10 bases and J lost 5; bases outside the gene matches: 10. There are 14 residues in the CDR3.

This clone occurred a few times. The read terminates 3 residues before the CDR3 end, so the remaining end is supplied by the germline J gene. V gene TRBV19 combines with J gene TRBJ1-1; D uncertain. Germline CDR1 and CDR2: LNHDA and SQIVND (reference sequence). The CDR3 is 12 residues long. The sequenced CDR3 bases are TGTGCCAGTAGTTCCAGCGGGAAGACC. This encodes CASSSSGKT. The whole CDR3 protein is CASSSSGKTAFF.

This clone was seen repeatedly, ten times or more. The read halts 3 residues ahead of the CDR3 end, with the missing end drawn from the germline J gene. The chain is built from TRBV30 and TRBJ1-1; weak D call: TRBD1 (5 bases). Trimming stripped 0 bases from V and 3 bases from J, with 8 bases between. This CDR3 has 13 amino acids. Per the germline V gene, CDR1 is GTSNPN and CDR2 is SVGIG (reference sequence). The CDR3 spells CAWSVRGDTEAFF. The DNA read from the CDR3 is TGTGCCTGGAGTGTACGAGGGGACACTGAA.

The sample holds many counts of this clone. From the germline J gene comes the end of the CDR3, since the read stops 3 residues before it. V is TRBV6-1 and J is TRBJ2-7; 8 nucleotides align to TRBD1. Germline V CDR1 and CDR2: MNHNS, SASEGT. CDR3 length equals 15 residues. V gave up 4 bases and J gave up 6 bases; unmatched junction bases: 11. The covered CDR3 bases are TGTGCCAGCAGTGGGCTCTGGACAGGGACCTCCGAG. Its protein is CASSGLWTGTSE. The full-length CDR3 reads as CASSGLWTGTSEQYF.

This clone was seen many times. The DNA ends 3 residues before the CDR3 does, and the rest of the CDR3 is filled in from the germline J gene. The V call is TRBV19, the J call TRBJ2-1; D possibly matches TRBD1 or TRBD2 (7 bases each). This CDR3 has 15 amino acids. V lost 3 bases to trimming and J lost 9 bases, with 18 bases between them. From germline, CDR1 is LNHDA and CDR2 SQIVND (reference sequence). The chain's CDR3 is CASSIGTGEGSEQFF. CDR3 bases read: TGTGCCAGTAGTATTGGCACAGGGGAGGGCAGTGAG.

This clone showed up many times. The observed sequence ends 3 residues before the CDR3 terminus, with the missing tail filled in from the germline J gene. The chain uses TRBV20-1 and TRBJ2-3, with TRBD2 matching over 10 bases. The CDR3 runs to 18 residues. Unmatched junction bases numbered 14, after V lost 2 bases and J lost 3 bases. Per the germline V gene, CDR1 is DFQATT and CDR2 is SNEGSKA (reference sequence). The CDR3 here is CSARYSSGRVGVTDTQYF. Incomplete CDR3 DNA: TGCAGTGCTAGATACTCCAGCGGGAGGGTCGGGGTTACAGATACG.

This clone was seen a few times. The read gets to within 3 residues of the CDR3 end, and the germline J gene fills in the rest. V usage is TRBV18 and J usage is TRBJ2-3; D might be TRBD2 (7 bases). The length of the CDR3 is 21 residues. The V end was cut by 0 bases, the J end by 0 bases, with 25 bases between. From germline, CDR1 is KGHSH and CDR2 LQKENI. CDR3 amino acids: CASSPPNRAGGRAESTDTQYF. The sequenced CDR3 bases are TGTGCCAGCTCACCACCGAACAGGGCCGGGGGGAGGGCCGAGAGCACAGATACG.

To note about this clone: The CDR3 end falls 3 residues outside the read, so it is completed with the germline J gene. V gene TRBV19 combines with J gene TRBJ2-5, with 9 bases fitting TRBD2. This CDR3 region has 16 residues. From germline, CDR1 is LNHDA and CDR2 SQIVND (reference sequence). V shed 8 bases and J 2 bases; nucleotides not matched to a gene: 12. The chain's CDR3 is CASSPAGGRVQETQYF. Incomplete CDR3 DNA: TGTGCCAGTTCCCCTGCGGGAGGGCGGGTTCAAGAGACC. The full variable domain, with the rest looked up from reference TRBV19 and TRBJ2-5, is DGGITQSPKYLFRKEGQNVTLSCEQNLNHDAMYWYRQDPGQGLRLIYYSQIVNDFQKGDIAEGYSVSREKKESFPLTVTSAQKNPTAFYLCASSPAGGRVQETQYFGPGTRLLVL.

This clone was observed many times. The CDR3 is cut off 3 residues early in the read; its end comes from the germline J gene. This chain connects TRBV7-6 to TRBJ1-6; D may be TRBD1 (6 bases). CDR3 length equals 15 residues. Between the trimmed V and J ends, which lost 1 base and 10 bases, there was a span of 14 bases. Germline V CDR1 and CDR2: SGHVS, FNYEAQ. The chain's CDR3 is CASSLETGLVSPLHF. The CDR3 bases that were read are TGTGCCAGCAGCTTAGAAACAGGGCTGGTCTCACCC.